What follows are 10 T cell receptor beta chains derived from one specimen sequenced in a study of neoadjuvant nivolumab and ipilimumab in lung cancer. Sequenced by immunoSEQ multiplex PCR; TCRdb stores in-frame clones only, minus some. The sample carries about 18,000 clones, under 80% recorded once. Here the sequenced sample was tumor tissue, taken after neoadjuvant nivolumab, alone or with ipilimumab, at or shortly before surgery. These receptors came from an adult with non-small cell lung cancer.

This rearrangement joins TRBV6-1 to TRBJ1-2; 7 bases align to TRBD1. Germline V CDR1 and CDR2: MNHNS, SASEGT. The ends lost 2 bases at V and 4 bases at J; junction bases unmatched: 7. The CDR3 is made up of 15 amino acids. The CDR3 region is CASSENRGPSYGYTF. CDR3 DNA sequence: TGTGCCAGCAGTGAAAACAGGGGACCAAGCTATGGCTACACCTTC.

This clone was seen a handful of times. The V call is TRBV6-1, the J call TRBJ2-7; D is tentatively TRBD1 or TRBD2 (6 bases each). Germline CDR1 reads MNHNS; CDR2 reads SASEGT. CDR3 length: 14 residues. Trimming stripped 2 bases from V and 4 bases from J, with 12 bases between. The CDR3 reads CASSETGARYEQYF. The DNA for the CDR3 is TGTGCCAGCAGTGAAACGGGGGCGCGATACGAGCAGTACTTC.

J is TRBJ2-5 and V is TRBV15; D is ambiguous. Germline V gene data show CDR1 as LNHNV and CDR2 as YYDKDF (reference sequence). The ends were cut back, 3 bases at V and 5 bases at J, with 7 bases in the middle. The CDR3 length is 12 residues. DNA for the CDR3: TGTGCCACCAGCAGGGGGTCGGAGACCCAGTACTTC. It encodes CATSRGSETQYF.

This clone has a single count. The CDR3 region is CASSRGVNEQFF. The CDR3 DNA sequence: TGTGCCAGCAGTAGGGGGGTCAATGAGCAGTTCTTC. This sequence joins TRBV9 and TRBJ2-1; D might be TRBD1 or TRBD2, each matching 6 bases. This CDR3 region has 12 residues. Germline V gene data show CDR1 as SGDLS and CDR2 as YYNGEE. Trimming pared 5 bases from V and 6 bases from J, leaving 9 bases between.

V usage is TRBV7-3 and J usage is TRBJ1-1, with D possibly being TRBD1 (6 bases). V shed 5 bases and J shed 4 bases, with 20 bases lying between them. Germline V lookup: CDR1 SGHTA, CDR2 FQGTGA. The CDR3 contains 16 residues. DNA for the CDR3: TGTGCCAGCAGCATTACAGGGTTGGACGTTCCCACTGAAGCTTTCTTT. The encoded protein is CASSITGLDVPTEAFF.

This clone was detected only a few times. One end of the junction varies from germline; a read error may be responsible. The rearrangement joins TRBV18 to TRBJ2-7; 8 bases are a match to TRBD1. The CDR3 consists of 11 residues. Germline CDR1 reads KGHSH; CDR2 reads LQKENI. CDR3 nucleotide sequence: TGTGCCAGCTCACTCGGACAGGGAAAATTCTTC. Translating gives CASSLGQGKFF.

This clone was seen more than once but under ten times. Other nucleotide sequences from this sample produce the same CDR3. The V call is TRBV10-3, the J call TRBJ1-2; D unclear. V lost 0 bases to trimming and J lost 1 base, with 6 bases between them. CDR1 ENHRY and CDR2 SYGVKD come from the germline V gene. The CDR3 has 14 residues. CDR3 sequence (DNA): TGTGCCATCAGTGAGTCCGGGAGTAACTATGGCTACACCTTC. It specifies CAISESGSNYGYTF.

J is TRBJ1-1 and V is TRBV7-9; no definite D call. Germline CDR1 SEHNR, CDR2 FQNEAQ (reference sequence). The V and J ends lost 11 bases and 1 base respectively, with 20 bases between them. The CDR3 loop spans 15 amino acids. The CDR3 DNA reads TGTGCCGGCCGGGCGGGGTCAAACAGGAACACTGAAGCTTTCTTT. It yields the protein CAGRAGSNRNTEAFF.

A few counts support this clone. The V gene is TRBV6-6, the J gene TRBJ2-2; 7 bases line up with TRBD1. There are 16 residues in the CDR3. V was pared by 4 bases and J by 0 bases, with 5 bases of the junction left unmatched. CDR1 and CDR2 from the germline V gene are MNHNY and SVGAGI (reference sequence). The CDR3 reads CASSLTGAANTGELFF. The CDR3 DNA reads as TGTGCCAGCAGTTTAACAGGGGCCGCGAACACCGGGGAGCTGTTTTTT.

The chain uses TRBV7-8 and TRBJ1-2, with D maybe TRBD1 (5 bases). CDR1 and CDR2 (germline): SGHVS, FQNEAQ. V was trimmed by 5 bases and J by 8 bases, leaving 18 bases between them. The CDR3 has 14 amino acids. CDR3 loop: CASSPLGVIRGYTF. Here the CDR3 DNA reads TGTGCCAGCAGCCCGCTAGGGGTTATCAGGGGCTACACCTTC.